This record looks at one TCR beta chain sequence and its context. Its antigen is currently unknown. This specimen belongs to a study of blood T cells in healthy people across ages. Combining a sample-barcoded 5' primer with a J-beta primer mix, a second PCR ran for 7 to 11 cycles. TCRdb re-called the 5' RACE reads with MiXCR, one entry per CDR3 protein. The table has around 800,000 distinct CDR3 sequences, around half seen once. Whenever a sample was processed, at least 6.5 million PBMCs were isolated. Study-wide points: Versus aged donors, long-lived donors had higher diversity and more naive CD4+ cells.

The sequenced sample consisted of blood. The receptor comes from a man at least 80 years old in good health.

CDR3 residues: CASSQEASGGRSKFF. CDR3 sequence (DNA): TGTGCCAGCAGCCAAGAAGCTAGCGGGGGGAGATCCAAGTTCTTC. The chain links TRBV3-1 to TRBJ2-1; TRBD2 aligns across 11 bases. Trimming at V came to 0 bases and at J to 14 bases, leaving 9 bases not matched to a gene. Germline loops: CDR1 LGHDT, CDR2 YNNKEL (reference sequence). The CDR3 extends over 15 amino acids.